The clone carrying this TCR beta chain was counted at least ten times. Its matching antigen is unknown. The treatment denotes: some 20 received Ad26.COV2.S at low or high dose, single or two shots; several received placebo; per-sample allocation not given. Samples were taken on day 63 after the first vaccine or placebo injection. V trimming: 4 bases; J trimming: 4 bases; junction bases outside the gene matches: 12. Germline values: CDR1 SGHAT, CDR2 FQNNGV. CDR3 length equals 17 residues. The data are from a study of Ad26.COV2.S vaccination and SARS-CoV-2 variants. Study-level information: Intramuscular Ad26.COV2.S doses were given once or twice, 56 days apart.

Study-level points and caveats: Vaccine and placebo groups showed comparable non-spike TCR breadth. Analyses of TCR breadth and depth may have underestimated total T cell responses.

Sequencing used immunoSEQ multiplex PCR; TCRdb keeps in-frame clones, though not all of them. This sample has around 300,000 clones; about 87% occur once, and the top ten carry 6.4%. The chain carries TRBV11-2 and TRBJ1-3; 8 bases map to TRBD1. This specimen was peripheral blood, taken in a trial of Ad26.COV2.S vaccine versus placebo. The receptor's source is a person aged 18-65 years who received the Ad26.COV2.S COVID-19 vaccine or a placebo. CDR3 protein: CASSSLLQGAWGNTIYF. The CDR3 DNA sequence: TGTGCCAGCAGCTCCCTCCTCCAGGGGGCCTGGGGAAACACCATATATTTT.